A selection of T cell receptor beta chains follows, all from one sample in a study of cytomegalovirus exposure and HLA in healthy donors. Only in-frame clones appear in the TCRdb table, and some are missing; sequencing was by immunoSEQ multiplex PCR. This sample has roughly 200,000 clones; around 85% occur once, and the top ten carry less than 2.5%. The sequenced sample consisted of PBMCs. The receptors come from a woman aged 45-65 years in good health and CMV-seronegative. Each CDR3 is given with its conserved first and last residue. D genes are given only for firm matches. Some rows have no size entry. The others give once, few or many, or a class for an expanded clone.

V	J	size	D	CDR3	DNA
TRBV18	TRBJ1-2	.	.	CASSQPGVSYTF	TGTGCCAGCTCACAACCGGGAGTAAGCTACACCTTC
TRBV6-5	TRBJ2-7	.	TRBD1	CASSFTGGASDEQYF	TGTGCCAGCAGTTTCACAGGGGGCGCCTCCGACGAGCAGTACTTC
TRBV28	TRBJ1-4	.	TRBD1	CASSLTGANEKLFF	TGTGCCAGCAGTTTGACAGGGGCTAATGAAAAACTGTTTTTT
TRBV27	TRBJ2-1	.	TRBD2	CASRGLAGVVGPNEQFF	TGTGCCAGTAGGGGACTAGCGGGAGTGGTCGGGCCCAATGAGCAGTTCTTC
TRBV5-4	TRBJ2-7	few	TRBD1	CASSGGQDDAYEQYF	TGTGCCAGCAGCGGGGGACAGGACGACGCCTACGAGCAGTACTTC
TRBV5-1	TRBJ2-2	.	TRBD2	CASSSLAGLNTGELFF	TGCGCCAGCAGCTCGTTAGCGGGGCTGAACACCGGGGAGCTGTTTTTT
TRBV29-1	TRBJ1-1	.	TRBD1	CSVGGSQGAGTEAFF	TGCAGCGTTGGAGGATCACAGGGGGCCGGCACTGAAGCTTTCTTT
TRBV19	TRBJ2-7	.	TRBD1	CASSLTGGDTYEQYF	TGTGCCAGTAGTCTGACAGGGGGAGACACCTACGAGCAGTACTTC
TRBV5-6	TRBJ2-7	few	TRBD1	CASLSLQGGGYEQYF	TGTGCCAGCCTTTCCTTACAGGGGGGCGGCTACGAGCAGTACTTC
TRBV2	TRBJ2-7	.	.	CASSGFRTYEQYF	TGTGCCAGCAGTGGTTTTAGAACCTACGAGCAGTACTTC
TRBV7-3	TRBJ2-1	.	TRBD2	CASRPTSGRPAYNEQFF	TGTGCCAGCAGACCGACTTCCGGGAGGCCGGCCTACAATGAGCAGTTCTTC
TRBV28	TRBJ1-1	.	TRBD1	CASSTGQRNTEAFF	TGTGCCAGCAGTACGGGACAGAGGAACACTGAAGCTTTCTTT
TRBV27	TRBJ2-1	.	.	CASSPRTFNEQFF	TGTGCCAGCAGTCCGAGGACTTTCAATGAGCAGTTCTTC
TRBV4-2	TRBJ2-7	.	TRBD2	CASSQDGTSAYEQYF	TGTGCCAGCAGCCAAGACGGGACTAGCGCCTACGAGCAGTACTTC
TRBV7-9	TRBJ1-1	.	.	CASSLGAANTEAFF	TGTGCCAGCAGCTTAGGGGCAGCGAACACTGAAGCTTTCTTT
TRBV4-1	TRBJ2-7	.	.	CASRTDLGGVYEQYF	TGCGCCAGCAGAACGGACCTAGGGGGGGTCTACGAGCAGTACTTC
TRBV7-2	TRBJ2-3	.	TRBD2	CASSPLTSGRTDTQYF	TGTGCCAGCAGCCCGCTAACTAGCGGGAGGACAGATACGCAGTATTTT
TRBV29-1	TRBJ1-2	.	TRBD1	CSVVEDRGSNGYTF	TGCAGCGTTGTCGAGGACAGGGGTAGCAATGGCTACACCTTC
TRBV5-4	TRBJ2-2	.	TRBD1	CASGGQGGAAGELFF	TGTGCCAGCGGTGGACAGGGTGGTGCTGCCGGGGAGCTGTTTTTT
TRBV18	TRBJ2-1	.	TRBD1	CASSQGTGRKNYNEQFF	TGTGCCAGCTCACAGGGGACAGGGAGGAAAAACTACAATGAGCAGTTCTTC
TRBV10-3	TRBJ2-7	.	TRBD2	CAISEPTSGSSYEQYF	TGTGCCATCAGTGAACCGACTAGCGGGAGCTCCTACGAGCAGTACTTC
TRBV29-1	TRBJ2-7	few	.	CSVVSDRFYSYEQYF	TGCAGCGTTGTCTCCGACAGGTTCTACTCCTACGAGCAGTACTTC
TRBV7-9	TRBJ1-1	.	.	CASSRVTIREEDTEAFF	TGTGCCAGCAGCCGAGTTACGATACGGGAAGAGGACACTGAAGCTTTCTTT
TRBV5-5	TRBJ1-1	.	.	CASSLVQANTEAFF	TGTGCCAGCAGCTTGGTACAGGCCAACACTGAAGCTTTCTTT
TRBV4-2	TRBJ2-3	.	TRBD2	CASSQDRLAGGFLHTQYF	TGTGCCAGCAGCCAAGACCGACTAGCGGGAGGTTTTTTACATACGCAGTATTTT
TRBV7-9	TRBJ2-3	.	TRBD2	CASSLTSGSIDTQYF	TGTGCCAGCAGCTTAACTAGCGGGAGTATAGATACGCAGTATTTT
TRBV6-5	TRBJ1-1	few	.	CASSYEETSTEAFF	TGTGCCAGCAGTTACGAGGAGACCAGCACTGAAGCTTTCTTT
TRBV27	TRBJ2-2	.	TRBD2	CASSSRSGGTGELFF	TGTGCCAGCAGTTCTCGATCGGGGGGAACGGGGGAGCTGTTTTTT
TRBV18	TRBJ1-5	.	TRBD1	CASSRDRNQPQHF	TGTGCCAGCTCACGGGACAGGAATCAGCCCCAGCATTTT
TRBV7-9	TRBJ2-3	.	TRBD2	CASSPRAGDRLDTQYF	TGTGCCAGCAGCCCTAGAGCGGGAGATCGATTAGATACGCAGTATTTT
TRBV10-1	TRBJ2-1	.	.	CASSGEQGRSCGQFF	TGCGCCAGCAGTGGAGAACAGGGACGGAGCTGTGGGCAGTTCTTC
TRBV10-3	TRBJ2-5	.	.	CAISEAGARGTQYF	TGTGCCATCAGTGAGGCAGGGGCCAGGGGGACCCAGTACTTC
TRBV6-1	TRBJ2-7	.	.	CASSLDPLSYEQYF	TGTGCCAGCAGTCTCGATCCACTCTCCTACGAGCAGTACTTC
TRBV19	TRBJ1-4	.	.	CASNTGAGGASEKLFF	TGTGCCAGTAACACAGGAGCGGGGGGTGCTTCTGAAAAACTGTTTTTT
TRBV2	TRBJ2-5	.	TRBD2	CASSFPSGGETQYF	TGTGCCAGCAGTTTTCCTTCGGGAGGCGAGACCCAGTACTTC
TRBV10-2	TRBJ2-4	.	TRBD1	CASSGTVAKNIQYF	TGCGCCAGCAGCGGGACAGTAGCCAAAAACATTCAGTACTTC
TRBV6-1	TRBJ2-1	.	TRBD2	CASSVAGTSVYNEQFF	TGTGCCAGCAGTGTAGCCGGGACTAGTGTCTACAATGAGCAGTTCTTC
TRBV7-9	TRBJ1-3	.	.	CASSLMASGNTIYF	TGTGCCAGCAGCTTAATGGCCTCTGGAAACACCATATATTTT
TRBV25-1	TRBJ1-2	.	.	CASSDYRVSNYGYTF	TGTGCCAGCAGTGATTACAGGGTATCTAACTATGGCTACACCTTC
TRBV5-1	TRBJ2-3	.	TRBD2	CASSSYTEGLAGSRADTQYF	TGCGCCAGCAGCTCGTATACCGAGGGACTAGCGGGTTCCAGGGCAGATACGCAGTATTTT
TRBV10-3	TRBJ1-5	.	TRBD1	CAISESQGVPQHF	TGTGCCATCAGTGAGTCCCAGGGGGTCCCCCAGCATTTT
TRBV6-1	TRBJ2-1	.	TRBD2	CASSPGTSGNNEQFF	TGTGCCAGCAGCCCAGGGACTAGCGGCAACAATGAGCAGTTCTTC
TRBV30	TRBJ1-4	.	TRBD1	CAWSGDRGLEKLFF	TGTGCCTGGAGTGGGGACAGGGGGTTAGAAAAACTGTTTTTT
TRBV19	TRBJ2-1	.	TRBD2	CASSILTGGFNEQFF	TGTGCCAGTAGTATACTAACGGGAGGATTCAATGAGCAGTTCTTC